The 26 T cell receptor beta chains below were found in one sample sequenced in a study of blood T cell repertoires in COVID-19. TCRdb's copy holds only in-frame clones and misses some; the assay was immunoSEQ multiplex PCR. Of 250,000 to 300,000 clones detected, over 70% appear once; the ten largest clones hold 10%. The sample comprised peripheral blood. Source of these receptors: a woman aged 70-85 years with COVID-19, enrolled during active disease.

The CDR3 region has the DNA TGTGCCAGCAGCGTAGTACAGGGCTCTGAAGCTTTCTTT. Translated: CASSVVQGSEAFF. This sequence joins TRBV9 and TRBJ1-1; a possible D gene is TRBD1 (6 bases). Trimming left V 0 bases short and J 6 bases short, with 9 bases between. Germline lookup yields CDR1 SGDLS and CDR2 YYNGEE. This CDR3 region has 13 residues. Together with reference TRBV9 and TRBJ1-1, the CDR3 gives the full variable domain: DSGVTQTPKHLITATGQRVTLRCSPRSGDLSVYWYQQSLDQGLQFLIQYYNGEERAKGNILERFSAQQFPDLHSELNLSSLELGDSALYFCASSVVQGSEAFFGQGTRLTVV.

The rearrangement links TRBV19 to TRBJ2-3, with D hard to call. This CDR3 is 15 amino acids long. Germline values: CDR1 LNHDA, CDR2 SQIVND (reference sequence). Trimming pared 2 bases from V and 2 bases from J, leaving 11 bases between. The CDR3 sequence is CASSISSLDTDTQYF. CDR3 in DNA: TGTGCCAGTAGTATAAGCAGTCTAGACACAGATACGCAGTATTTT.

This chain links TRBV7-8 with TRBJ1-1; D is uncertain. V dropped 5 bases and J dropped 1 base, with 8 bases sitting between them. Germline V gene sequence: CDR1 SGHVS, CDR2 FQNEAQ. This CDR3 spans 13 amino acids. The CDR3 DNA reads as TGTGCCAGCAGCCGGCTGAGGAACACTGAAGCTTTCTTT. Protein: CASSRLRNTEAFF.

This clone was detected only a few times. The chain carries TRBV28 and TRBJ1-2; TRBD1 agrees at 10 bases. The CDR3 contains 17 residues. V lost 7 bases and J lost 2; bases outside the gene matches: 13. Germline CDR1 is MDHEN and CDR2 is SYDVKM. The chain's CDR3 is CASTILGDRGSNYGYTF. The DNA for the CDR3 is TGTGCCAGCACCATTTTGGGGGACAGGGGATCGAACTATGGCTACACCTTC.

Here the CDR3 DNA reads TGTGCCACCAGTGACTCCGGGACAGGGTCGGAAGAGCAGTACTTC. It specifies CATSDSGTGSEEQYF. The genes are TRBV24-1 and TRBJ2-7, with TRBD1 identical over 9 bases. V was clipped by 4 bases and J by 7 bases; unmatched bases: 10. Germline V gives CDR1 KGHDR, CDR2 SFDVKD. CDR3 length equals 15 residues.

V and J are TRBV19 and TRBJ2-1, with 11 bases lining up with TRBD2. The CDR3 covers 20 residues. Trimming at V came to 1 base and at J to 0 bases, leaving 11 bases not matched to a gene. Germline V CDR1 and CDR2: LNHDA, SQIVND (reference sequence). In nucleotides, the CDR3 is TGTGCCAGTAGTATAGGTGGTAGCGGGGGGGGAATATTCTCCTACAATGAGCAGTTCTTC. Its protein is CASSIGGSGGGIFSYNEQFF. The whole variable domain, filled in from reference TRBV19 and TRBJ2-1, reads DGGITQSPKYLFRKEGQNVTLSCEQNLNHDAMYWYRQDPGQGLRLIYYSQIVNDFQKGDIAEGYSVSREKKESFPLTVTSAQKNPTAFYLCASSIGGSGGGIFSYNEQFFGPGTRLTVL.

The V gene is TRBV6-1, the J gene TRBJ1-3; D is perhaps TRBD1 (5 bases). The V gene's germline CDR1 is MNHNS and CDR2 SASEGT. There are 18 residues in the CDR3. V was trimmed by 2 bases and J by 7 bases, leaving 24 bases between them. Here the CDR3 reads CASSELRSRQLLRNTIYF. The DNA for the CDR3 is TGTGCCAGCAGTGAACTCCGATCCCGACAGCTTCTGAGGAACACCATATATTTT.

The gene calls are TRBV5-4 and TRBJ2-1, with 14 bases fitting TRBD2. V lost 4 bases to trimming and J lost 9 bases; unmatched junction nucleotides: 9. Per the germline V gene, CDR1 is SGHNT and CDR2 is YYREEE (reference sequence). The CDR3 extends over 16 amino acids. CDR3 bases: TGTGCCAGCAGCGGGGGACTAGCGGGAGACGGTGCTGAGCAGTTCTTC. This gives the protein CASSGGLAGDGAEQFF.

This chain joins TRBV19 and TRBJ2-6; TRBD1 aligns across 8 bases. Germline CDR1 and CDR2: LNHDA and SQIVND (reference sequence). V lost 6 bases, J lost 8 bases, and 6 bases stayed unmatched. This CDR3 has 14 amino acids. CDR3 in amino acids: CASRSGQVTNVLTF. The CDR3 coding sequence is TGTGCCAGTAGGTCGGGACAGGTTACCAACGTCCTGACTTTC. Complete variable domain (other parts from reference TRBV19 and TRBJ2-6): DGGITQSPKYLFRKEGQNVTLSCEQNLNHDAMYWYRQDPGQGLRLIYYSQIVNDFQKGDIAEGYSVSREKKESFPLTVTSAQKNPTAFYLCASRSGQVTNVLTFGAGSRLTVL.

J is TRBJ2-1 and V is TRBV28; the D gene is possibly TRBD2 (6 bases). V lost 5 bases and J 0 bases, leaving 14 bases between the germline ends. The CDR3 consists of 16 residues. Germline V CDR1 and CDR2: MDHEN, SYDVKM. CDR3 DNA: TGTGCCAGCAGTAAAAATAGCGGAAGCTCCTACAATGAGCAGTTCTTC. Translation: CASSKNSGSSYNEQFF.

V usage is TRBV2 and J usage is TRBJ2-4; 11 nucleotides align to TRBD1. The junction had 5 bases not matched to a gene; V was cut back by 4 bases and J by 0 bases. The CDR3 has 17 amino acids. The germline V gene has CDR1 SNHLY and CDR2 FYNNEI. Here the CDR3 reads CASSVGQGGVAKNIQYF. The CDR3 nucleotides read TGTGCCAGCAGTGTGGGACAGGGGGGGGTAGCCAAAAACATTCAGTACTTC.

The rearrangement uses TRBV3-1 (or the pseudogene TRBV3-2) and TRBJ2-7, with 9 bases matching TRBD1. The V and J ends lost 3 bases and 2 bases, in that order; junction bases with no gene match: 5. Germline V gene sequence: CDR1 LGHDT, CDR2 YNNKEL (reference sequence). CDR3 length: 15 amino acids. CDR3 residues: CASSQGGTGTYEQYF. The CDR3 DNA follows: TGTGCCAGCAGCCAGGGGGGGACAGGGACCTACGAGCAGTACTTC.

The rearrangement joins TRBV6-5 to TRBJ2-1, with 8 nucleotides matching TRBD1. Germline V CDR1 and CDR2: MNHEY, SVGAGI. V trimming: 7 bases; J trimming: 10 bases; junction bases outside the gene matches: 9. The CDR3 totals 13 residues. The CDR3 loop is CASNRGQEKEQFF. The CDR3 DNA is TGTGCCAGCAACCGGGGACAGGAAAAAGAGCAGTTCTTC.

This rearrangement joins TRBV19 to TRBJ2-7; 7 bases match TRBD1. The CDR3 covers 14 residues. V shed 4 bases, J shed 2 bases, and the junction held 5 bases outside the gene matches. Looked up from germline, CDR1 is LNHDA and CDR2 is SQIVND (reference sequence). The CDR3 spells CASSTRQGPYEQYF. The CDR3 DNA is TGTGCCAGTAGTACCCGACAGGGCCCCTACGAGCAGTACTTC.

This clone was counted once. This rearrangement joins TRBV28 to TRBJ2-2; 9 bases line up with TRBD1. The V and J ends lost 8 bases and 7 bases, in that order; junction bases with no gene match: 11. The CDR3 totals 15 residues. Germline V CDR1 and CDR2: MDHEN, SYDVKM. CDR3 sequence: CASLYTGGRGGELFF. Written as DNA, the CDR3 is TGTGCCAGCTTGTATACAGGGGGCAGGGGCGGGGAGCTGTTTTTT.

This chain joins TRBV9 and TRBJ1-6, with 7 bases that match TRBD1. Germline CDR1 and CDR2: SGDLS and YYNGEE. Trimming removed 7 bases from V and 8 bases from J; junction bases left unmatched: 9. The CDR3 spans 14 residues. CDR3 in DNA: TGTGCCAGCTCCACCAGGGGGACGGATTCACCCCTCCACTTT. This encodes CASSTRGTDSPLHF.

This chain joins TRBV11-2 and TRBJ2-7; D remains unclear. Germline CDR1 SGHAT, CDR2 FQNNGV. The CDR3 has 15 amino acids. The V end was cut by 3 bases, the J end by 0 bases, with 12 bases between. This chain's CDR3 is CASSFPTISSYEQYF. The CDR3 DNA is TGTGCCAGCAGCTTCCCGACAATTAGCTCCTACGAGCAGTACTTC.

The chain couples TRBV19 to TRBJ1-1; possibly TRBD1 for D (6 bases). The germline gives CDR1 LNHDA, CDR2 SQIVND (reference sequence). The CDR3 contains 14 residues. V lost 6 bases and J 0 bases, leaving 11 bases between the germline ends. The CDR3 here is CASSRDTVNTEAFF. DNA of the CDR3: TGTGCCAGTAGCAGGGACACCGTGAACACTGAAGCTTTCTTT.

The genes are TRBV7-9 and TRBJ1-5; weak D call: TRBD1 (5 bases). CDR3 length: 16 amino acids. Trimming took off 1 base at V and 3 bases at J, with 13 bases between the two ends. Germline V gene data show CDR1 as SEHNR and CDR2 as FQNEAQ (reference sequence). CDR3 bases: TGTGCCAGCAGCTTAGAGGAACAGGAAAACAATCAGCCCCAGCATTTT. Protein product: CASSLEEQENNQPQHF.

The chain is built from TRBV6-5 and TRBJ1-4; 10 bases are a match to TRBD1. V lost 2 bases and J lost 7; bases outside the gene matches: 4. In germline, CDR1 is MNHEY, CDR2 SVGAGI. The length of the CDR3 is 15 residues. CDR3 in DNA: TGTGCCAGCAGTTACGGGACAGGGGAGGGTGAAAAACTGTTTTTT. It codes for CASSYGTGEGEKLFF.

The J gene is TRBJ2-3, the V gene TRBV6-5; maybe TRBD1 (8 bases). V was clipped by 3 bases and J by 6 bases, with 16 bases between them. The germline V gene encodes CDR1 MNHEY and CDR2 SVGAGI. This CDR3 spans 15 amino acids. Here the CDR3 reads CASSYSGQGGDTQYF. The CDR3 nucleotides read TGTGCCAGCAGTTATTCTGGACAGGGAGGGGATACGCAGTATTTT.

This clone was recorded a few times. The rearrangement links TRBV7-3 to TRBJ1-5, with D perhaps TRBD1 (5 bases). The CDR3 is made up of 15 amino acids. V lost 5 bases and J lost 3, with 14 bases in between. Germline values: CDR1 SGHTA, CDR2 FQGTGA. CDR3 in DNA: TGTGCCAGCAGCCCTACAGGCGGGGTCAATCAGCCCCAGCATTTT. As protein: CASSPTGGVNQPQHF.

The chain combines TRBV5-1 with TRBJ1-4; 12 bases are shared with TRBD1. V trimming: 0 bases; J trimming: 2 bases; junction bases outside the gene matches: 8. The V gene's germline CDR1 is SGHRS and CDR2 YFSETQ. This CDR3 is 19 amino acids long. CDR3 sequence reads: CASSLDPPGQGATNEKLFF. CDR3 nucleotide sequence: TGCGCCAGCAGCTTGGACCCCCCGGGACAGGGGGCGACTAATGAAAAACTGTTTTTT.

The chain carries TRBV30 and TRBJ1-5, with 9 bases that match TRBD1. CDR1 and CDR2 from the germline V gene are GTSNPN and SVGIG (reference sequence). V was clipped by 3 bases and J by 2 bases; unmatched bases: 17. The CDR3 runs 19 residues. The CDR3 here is CAWSASTGGGLWGNQPQHF. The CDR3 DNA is TGTGCCTGGAGCGCTTCGACAGGGGGAGGGTTGTGGGGCAATCAGCCCCAGCATTTT.

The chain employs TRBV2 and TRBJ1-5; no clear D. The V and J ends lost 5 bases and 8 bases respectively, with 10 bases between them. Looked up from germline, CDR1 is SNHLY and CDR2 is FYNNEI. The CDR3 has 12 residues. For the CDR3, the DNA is TGTGCCAGCAGTCGGGATCATGAGCCCCAGCATTTT. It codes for CASSRDHEPQHF.

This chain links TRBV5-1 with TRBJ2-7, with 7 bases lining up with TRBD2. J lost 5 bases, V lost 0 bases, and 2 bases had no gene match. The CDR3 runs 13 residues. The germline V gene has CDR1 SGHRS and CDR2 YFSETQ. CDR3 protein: CASSLGLANEQYF. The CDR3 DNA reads TGCGCCAGCAGCTTGGGACTAGCTAACGAGCAGTACTTC. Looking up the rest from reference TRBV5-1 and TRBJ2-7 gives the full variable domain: KAGVTQTPRYLIKTRGQQVTLSCSPISGHRSVSWYQQTPGQGLQFLFEYFSETQRNKGNFPGRFSGRQFSNSRSEMNVSTLELGDSALYLCASSLGLANEQYFGPGTRLTVT.